This T cell receptor (beta chain) comes out of a study of T cells in Graves' hyperthyroidism and ophthalmopathy. Criteria for exclusion of patients were uncontrolled infection, other autoimmune disease, pregnancy or lactation. Points on this clonotype: What it binds is unknown. A read error may account for a junction end that differs from germline.

Amplification of TCR beta CDR3 regions used RNA as the template. In the first-round RT-PCR of the TCR CDR3, the HTBI primer set was used. In TCRdb, the multiplex PCR reads were re-called with MiXCR into one record per CDR3 protein. The sample consists of 450,000 to 500,000 distinct CDR3 sequences, 20% to 25% of them appearing once. CDR1 and CDR2 (germline): MNHNS, SASEGT. The CDR3 contains 13 residues. General study findings and limits: Within blood appeared most thyroid clonotypes that had expanded above 0.001. Using 13 V-J features, a model discriminated ophthalmopathy from stable hyperthyroidism. The model anticipated ophthalmopathy a median approximately 6.7 months pre-onset.

Specimen: blood. The source of this sequence is a woman in her seventies with Graves' ophthalmopathy. The chain couples TRBV6-1 to TRBJ1-2; D unresolved. CDR3 sequence reads: CTSSEAGRYGYTF. The DNA of the CDR3 is TGTACCAGCAGTGAAGCGGGGAGATATGGCTACACCTTC.